This TCR beta chain was sequenced during a study of vaccination effects on CD4 cells after COVID-19. This CDR3 has 13 residues. V was shortened by 2 bases and J by 5 bases, with 10 bases between the two germline ends. CDR1 and CDR2 from the germline V gene are GTSNPN and SVGIG (reference sequence). Sequencing followed a ViraFEST assay step that expanded antigen-specific CD4+ T cells with viral peptide pools. Isolating CD4+ T cells followed roughly ten days of culture. To note about this clone: Its antigen is undetermined.

Libraries were prepared by immunoSEQ multiplex PCR; TCRdb keeps only in-frame clonotypes and omits some of them. The top ten hold about 2.4% of the sample, which has roughly 50,000 clones, over 75% seen once. V and J are TRBV30 and TRBJ1-5; D is possibly TRBD1 (5 bases). This clonotype was obtained from a human donor who received a COVID-19 vaccine. The sample here was CD4+ T cells from PBMCs cultured with HCoV-229E spike peptides, taken before COVID-19 vaccination. DNA of the CDR3: TGTGCCTGGAGTAAAACAGGCCATCAGCCCCAGCATTTT. Residues: CAWSKTGHQPQHF.